The present TCR beta chain was sequenced within a study of CD8+ T cells in alopecia areata. In germline, CDR1 is KGHSH, CDR2 LQKENI. The CDR3 runs 17 residues. V was cut by 2 bases and J by 0 bases, with 14 bases left in between. In each case, RNA was isolated and then reverse transcribed into cDNA as the sequencing template. The table came from immunoSEQ multiplex PCR; TCRdb's copy has only in-frame clones and leaves some out. The sample shows under 200,000 clones, around three fifths of them seen only once. Treatment here: oral pan-JAK inhibitor, 5-10 mg twice daily. This material consisted of CD4+ T cells sorted from blood, taken at week 24, from a patient treated with tofacitinib. The genes are TRBV18 and TRBJ2-1, with D possibly called TRBD1 or TRBD2 (5 bases each). This sequence originates from a human donor with alopecia areata. The CDR3 loop reads CASSPDEGTRSYNEQFF. The CDR3 region has the DNA TGTGCCAGCTCACCAGATGAGGGGACCCGCTCCTACAATGAGCAGTTCTTC.